This T cell receptor (beta chain) was captured in a study of T cells after yellow fever vaccination. This clonotype appeared many times. Germline CDR1 is LGHNA and CDR2 is YSLEER. The CDR3 spans 18 residues. Trimming left V 0 bases short and J 3 bases short, with 17 bases between. TCRdb re-called the 5' RACE reads with MiXCR, one entry per CDR3 protein. The table includes about 52,000 distinct CDR3 sequences, 6.6% detected once. The sequences come from CD8+ T cells not binding an NS4B(214-222) dextramer, sorted from PBMCs, collected more than 40 days after the first yellow fever vaccination. The clonotype was recovered from a man younger than 35 who received the YFV17D yellow fever vaccine. The rearrangement uses TRBV4-3 and TRBJ2-2; the D is unclear. The CDR3 DNA reads as TGCGCCAGCAGCCAAGACCGGGTGTCTGGGTATGACACCGGGGAGCTGTTTTTT. This sequence encodes CASSQDRVSGYDTGELFF.